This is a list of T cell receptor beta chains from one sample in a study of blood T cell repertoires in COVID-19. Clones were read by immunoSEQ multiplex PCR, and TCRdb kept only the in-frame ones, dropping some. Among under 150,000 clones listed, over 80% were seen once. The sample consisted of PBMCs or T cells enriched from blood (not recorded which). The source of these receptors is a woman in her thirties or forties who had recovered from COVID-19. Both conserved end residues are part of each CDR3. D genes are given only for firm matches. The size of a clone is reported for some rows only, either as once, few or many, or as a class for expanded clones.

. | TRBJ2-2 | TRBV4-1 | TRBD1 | CASSQGRSGQVAFGELFF | TGCGCCAGCAGCCAAGGTCGGTCGGGACAGGTAGCGTTTGGGGAGCTGTTTTTT
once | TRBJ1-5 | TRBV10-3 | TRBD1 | CATGTGGVNQPQHF | TGTGCCACTGGGACAGGGGGGGTCAATCAGCCCCAGCATTTT
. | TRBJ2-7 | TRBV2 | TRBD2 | CASGDGARGGEQYF | TGTGCCAGCGGAGACGGGGCCCGGGGGGGAGAGCAGTACTTC
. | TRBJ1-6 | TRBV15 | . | CATSRDSVSYNSPLHF | TGTGCCACCAGCAGAGATTCCGTCTCCTATAATTCACCCCTCCACTTT
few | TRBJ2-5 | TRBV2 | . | CASTTGETQYF | TGTGCCAGCACTACGGGAGAGACCCAGTACTTC
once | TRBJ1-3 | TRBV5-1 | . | CASRLDSSSGNTIYF | TGCGCCAGCAGGCTCGACAGTAGCTCTGGAAACACCATATATTTT
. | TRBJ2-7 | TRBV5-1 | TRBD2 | CASSLAGGNEQYF | TGCGCCAGCAGCTTAGCGGGAGGAAACGAGCAGTACTTC
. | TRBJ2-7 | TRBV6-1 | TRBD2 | CASSEFFSGGDSYEQYF | TGTGCCAGCAGCGAATTCTTTAGCGGGGGGGACTCCTACGAGCAGTACTTC
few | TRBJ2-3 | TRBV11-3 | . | CASSFLRGGTDTQYF | TGTGCCAGCAGCTTTTTGCGGGGCGGCACAGATACGCAGTATTTT
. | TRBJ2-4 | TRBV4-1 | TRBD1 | CASSQDQTGGWDIQYF | TGCGCCAGCAGCCAAGATCAAACAGGGGGGTGGGACATTCAGTACTTC
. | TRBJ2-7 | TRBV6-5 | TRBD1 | CASRLGQGASYEQYF | TGTGCCAGCAGGCTAGGACAGGGGGCGTCCTACGAGCAGTACTTC
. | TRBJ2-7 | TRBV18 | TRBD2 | CASSPPASGYEQYF | TGTGCCAGCTCACCACCGGCTAGCGGCTACGAGCAGTACTTC
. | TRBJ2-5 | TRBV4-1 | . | CASSQVVSPGETQYF | TGCGCCAGCAGCCAAGTAGTCTCTCCGGGGGAGACCCAGTACTTC
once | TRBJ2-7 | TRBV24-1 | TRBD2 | CATSDLTLGRAPEIYEQYF | TGTGCCACCAGTGATTTAACCCTCGGGAGGGCTCCAGAGATCTACGAGCAGTACTTC
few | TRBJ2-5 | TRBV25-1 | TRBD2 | CASSDNSGRAFYETQYF | TGTGCCAGCAGTGACAATAGCGGGAGGGCTTTTTATGAGACCCAGTACTTC
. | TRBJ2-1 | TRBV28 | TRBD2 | CASSPSGTSKNEQFF | TGTGCCAGCAGCCCATCCGGGACTAGCAAGAATGAGCAGTTCTTC
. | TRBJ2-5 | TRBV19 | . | CASSIIQGQETQYF | TGTGCCAGTAGTATAATCCAGGGACAAGAGACCCAGTACTTC
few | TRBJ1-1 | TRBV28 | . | CASSLSQGITEAFF | TGTGCCAGCAGTTTATCTCAGGGAATCACTGAAGCTTTCTTT
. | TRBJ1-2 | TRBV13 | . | CASSRQIPNYGYTF | TGTGCCAGCAGCCGACAGATCCCCAACTATGGCTACACCTTC
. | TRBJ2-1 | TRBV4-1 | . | CASSQAQYNEQFF | TGCGCCAGCAGCCAAGCACAGTACAATGAGCAGTTCTTC
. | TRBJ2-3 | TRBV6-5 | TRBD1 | CASYQQGATDTQYF | TGTGCCAGCTACCAACAGGGGGCAACAGATACGCAGTATTTT
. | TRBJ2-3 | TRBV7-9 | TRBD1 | CASSPERQGSEYF | TGTGCCAGCAGCCCTGAACGACAGGGGTCCGAGTATTTT
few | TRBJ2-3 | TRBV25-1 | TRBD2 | CASSDPGLAVQYF | TGTGCCAGCAGTGACCCCGGACTAGCGGTGCAGTATTTT
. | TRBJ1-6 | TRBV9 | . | CASSVDGVYNSPLHF | TGTGCCAGCAGCGTAGACGGGGTTTATAATTCACCCCTCCACTTT
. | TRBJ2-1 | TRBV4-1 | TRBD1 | CASSLNRGTYNEQFF | TGCGCCAGCAGCCTAAACAGGGGCACCTACAATGAGCAGTTCTTC
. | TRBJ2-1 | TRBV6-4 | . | CASKRQLGRGEQFF | TGTGCCAGCAAAAGACAGCTTGGTCGTGGCGAGCAGTTCTTC
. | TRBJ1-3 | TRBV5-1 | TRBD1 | CASSLPTGGRGNTIYF | TGCGCCAGCAGCTTACCAACAGGGGGCCGTGGAAACACCATATATTTT
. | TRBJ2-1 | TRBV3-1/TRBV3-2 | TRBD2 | CASSPEGAGGGNEQFF | TGTGCCAGCAGCCCGGAGGGAGCGGGGGGGGGAAATGAGCAGTTCTTC
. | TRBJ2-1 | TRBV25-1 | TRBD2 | CASSVSRFGGSSYNEQFF | TGTGCCAGCAGTGTGAGCCGATTCGGGGGGAGCTCCTACAATGAGCAGTTCTTC
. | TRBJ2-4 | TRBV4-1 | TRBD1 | CASSQPTGGAAKNIQYF | TGCGCCAGCAGCCAACCGACAGGGGGGGCGGCCAAAAACATTCAGTACTTC
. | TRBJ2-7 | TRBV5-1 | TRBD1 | CASSLLGRQGALDEQYF | TGCGCCAGCAGCTTGTTAGGTCGACAGGGGGCTCTAGACGAGCAGTACTTC
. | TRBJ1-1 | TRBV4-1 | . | CASSQDGSTEAFF | TGCGCCAGCAGCCAAGATGGTAGCACTGAAGCTTTCTTT
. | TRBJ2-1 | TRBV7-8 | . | CASSPPQGEQFF | TGTGCCAGCAGCCCCCCGCAGGGGGAGCAGTTCTTC
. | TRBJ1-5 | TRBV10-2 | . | CASSPAVAQPQHF | TGCGCCAGCAGCCCCGCGGTTGCTCAGCCCCAGCATTTT
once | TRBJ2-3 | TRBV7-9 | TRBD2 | CASSLRRGDTDTQYF | TGTGCCAGCAGCTTACGGCGGGGGGACACAGATACGCAGTATTTT
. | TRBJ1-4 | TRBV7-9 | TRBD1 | CASSLVQGRNEKLFF | TGTGCCAGCAGCTTAGTACAGGGGAGAAATGAAAAACTGTTTTTT
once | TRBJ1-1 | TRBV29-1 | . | CSVYREGTEAFF | TGCAGCGTTTACAGGGAGGGCACTGAAGCTTTCTTT
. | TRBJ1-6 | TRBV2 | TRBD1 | CASAAQGENSPLHF | TGTGCCAGCGCCGCCCAGGGGGAGAATTCACCCCTCCACTTT
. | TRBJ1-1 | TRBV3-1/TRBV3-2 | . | CASSHRPLSAEAFF | TGTGCCAGCAGCCACCGCCCCCTTAGCGCTGAAGCTTTCTTT
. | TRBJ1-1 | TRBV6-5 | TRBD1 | CASSRSGTGRTEAFF | TGTGCCAGCAGTCGAAGTGGGACAGGAAGAACTGAAGCTTTCTTT
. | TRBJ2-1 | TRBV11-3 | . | CASSLDTASYNEQFF | TGTGCCAGCAGCTTAGACACTGCCTCCTACAATGAGCAGTTCTTC
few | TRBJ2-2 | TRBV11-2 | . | CASSLGRVQGVMAGELFF | TGTGCCAGCAGCCTAGGCCGGGTACAGGGAGTCATGGCCGGGGAGCTGTTTTTT
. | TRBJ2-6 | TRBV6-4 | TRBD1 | CASRENIRDRVLSGANVLTF | TGTGCCAGCAGGGAGAACATCCGGGACAGGGTCCTCTCTGGGGCCAACGTCCTGACTTTC
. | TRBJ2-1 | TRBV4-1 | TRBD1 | CASSQGPGGSDYNEQFF | TGCGCCAGCAGCCAAGGACCAGGGGGCTCTGATTACAATGAGCAGTTCTTC
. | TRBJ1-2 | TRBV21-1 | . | CASSKARTDYGYTF | TGTGCCAGCAGCAAAGCGCGGACAGACTATGGCTACACCTTC
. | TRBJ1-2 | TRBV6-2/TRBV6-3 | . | CASSYETRTANYGYTF | TGTGCCAGCAGTTACGAGACCCGGACAGCTAACTATGGCTACACCTTC
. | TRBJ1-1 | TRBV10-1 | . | CASSSGAGGTEAFF | TGCGCCAGCAGTTCAGGGGCAGGAGGCACTGAAGCTTTCTTT
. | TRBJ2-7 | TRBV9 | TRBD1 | CASSVGTGGPEQYF | TGTGCCAGCAGCGTTGGGACAGGGGGCCCCGAGCAGTACTTC
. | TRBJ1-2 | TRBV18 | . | CASSPQGYGYTF | TGTGCCAGCTCACCACAGGGGTATGGCTACACCTTC
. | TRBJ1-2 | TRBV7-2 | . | CASSKEGANYGYTF | TGTGCCAGCAGCAAAGAGGGGGCTAACTATGGCTACACCTTC